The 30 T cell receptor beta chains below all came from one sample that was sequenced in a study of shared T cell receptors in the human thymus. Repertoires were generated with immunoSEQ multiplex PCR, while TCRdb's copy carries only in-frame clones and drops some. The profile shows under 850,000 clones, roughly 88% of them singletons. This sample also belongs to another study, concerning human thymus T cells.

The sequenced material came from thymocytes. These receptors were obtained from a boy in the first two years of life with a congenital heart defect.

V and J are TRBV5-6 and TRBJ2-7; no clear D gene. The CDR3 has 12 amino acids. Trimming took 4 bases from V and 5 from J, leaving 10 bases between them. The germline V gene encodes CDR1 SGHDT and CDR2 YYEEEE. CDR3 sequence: CASSDGWDEQYF. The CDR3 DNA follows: TGTGCCAGCAGCGACGGGTGGGACGAGCAGTACTTC.

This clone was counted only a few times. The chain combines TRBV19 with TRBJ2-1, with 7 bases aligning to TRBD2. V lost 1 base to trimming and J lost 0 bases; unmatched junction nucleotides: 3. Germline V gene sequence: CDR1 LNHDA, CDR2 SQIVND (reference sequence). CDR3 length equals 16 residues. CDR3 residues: CASSIVGGSSYNEQFF. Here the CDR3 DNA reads TGTGCCAGTAGTATAGTGGGCGGGAGCTCCTACAATGAGCAGTTCTTC.

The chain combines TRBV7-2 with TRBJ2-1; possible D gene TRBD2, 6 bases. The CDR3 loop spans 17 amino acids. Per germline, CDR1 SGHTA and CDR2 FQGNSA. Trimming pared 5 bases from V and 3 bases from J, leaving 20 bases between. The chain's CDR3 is CASSPPGERANYNEQFF. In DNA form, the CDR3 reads TGTGCCAGCAGCCCACCAGGTGAGCGGGCAAACTACAATGAGCAGTTCTTC.

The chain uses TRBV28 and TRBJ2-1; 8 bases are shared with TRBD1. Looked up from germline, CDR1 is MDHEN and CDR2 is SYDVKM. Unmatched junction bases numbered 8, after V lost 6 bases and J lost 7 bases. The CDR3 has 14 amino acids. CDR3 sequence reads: CASSSATGENEQFF. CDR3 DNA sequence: TGTGCCAGCAGCTCCGCGACAGGGGAGAATGAGCAGTTCTTC.

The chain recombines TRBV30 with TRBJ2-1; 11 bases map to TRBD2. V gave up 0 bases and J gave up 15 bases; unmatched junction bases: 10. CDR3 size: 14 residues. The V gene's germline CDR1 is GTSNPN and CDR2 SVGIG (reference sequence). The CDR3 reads CAWSVDPSGRLLFF. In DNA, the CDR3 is TGTGCCTGGAGTGTAGACCCTAGCGGGAGGTTGTTGTTCTTC.

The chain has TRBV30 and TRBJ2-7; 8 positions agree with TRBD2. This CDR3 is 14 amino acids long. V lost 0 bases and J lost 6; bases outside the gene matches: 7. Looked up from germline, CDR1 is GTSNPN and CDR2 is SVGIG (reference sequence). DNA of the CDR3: TGTGCCTGGAGTGTAAAGCGGGAGCTCCGCGAGCAGTACTTC. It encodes CAWSVKRELREQYF.

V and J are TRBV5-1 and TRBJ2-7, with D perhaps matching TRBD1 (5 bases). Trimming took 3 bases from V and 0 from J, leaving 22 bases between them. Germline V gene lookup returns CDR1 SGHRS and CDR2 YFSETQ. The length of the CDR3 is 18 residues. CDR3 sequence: CASSSREQGSPHSYEQYF. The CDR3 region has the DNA TGCGCCAGCAGCTCAAGAGAGCAGGGTTCCCCCCACTCCTACGAGCAGTACTTC.

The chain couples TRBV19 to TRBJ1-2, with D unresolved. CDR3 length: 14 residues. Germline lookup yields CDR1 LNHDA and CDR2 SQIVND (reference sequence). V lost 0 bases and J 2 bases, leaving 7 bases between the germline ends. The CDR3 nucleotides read TGTGCCAGTAGTATAGAGGGAGTCAACTATGGCTACACCTTC. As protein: CASSIEGVNYGYTF.

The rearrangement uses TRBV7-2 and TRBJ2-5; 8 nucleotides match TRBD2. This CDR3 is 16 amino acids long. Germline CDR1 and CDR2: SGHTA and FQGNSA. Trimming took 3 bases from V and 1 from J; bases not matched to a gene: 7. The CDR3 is CASSFLREGAQETQYF. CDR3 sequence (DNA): TGTGCCAGCAGCTTTCTACGGGAGGGTGCCCAAGAGACCCAGTACTTC.

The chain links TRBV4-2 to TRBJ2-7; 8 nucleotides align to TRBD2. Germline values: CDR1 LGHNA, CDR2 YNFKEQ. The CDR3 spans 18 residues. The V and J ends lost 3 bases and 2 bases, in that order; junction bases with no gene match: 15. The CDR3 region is CASSHRGSGAEFPYEQYF. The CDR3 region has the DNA TGTGCCAGCAGCCATCGGGGTAGCGGGGCCGAATTCCCCTACGAGCAGTACTTC.

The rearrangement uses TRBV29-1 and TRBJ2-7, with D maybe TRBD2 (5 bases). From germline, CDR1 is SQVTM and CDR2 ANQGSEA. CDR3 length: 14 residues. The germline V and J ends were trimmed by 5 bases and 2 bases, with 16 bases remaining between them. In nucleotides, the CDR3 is TGCAGCGTTTGGGAGACGGACCTTCCCTACGAGCAGTACTTC. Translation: CSVWETDLPYEQYF.

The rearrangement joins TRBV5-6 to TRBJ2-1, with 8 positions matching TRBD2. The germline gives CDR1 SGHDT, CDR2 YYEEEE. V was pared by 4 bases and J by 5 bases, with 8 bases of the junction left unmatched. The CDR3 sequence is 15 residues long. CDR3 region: CASSPGGGANNEQFF. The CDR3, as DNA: TGTGCCAGCAGCCCGGGGGGGGGCGCAAACAATGAGCAGTTCTTC.

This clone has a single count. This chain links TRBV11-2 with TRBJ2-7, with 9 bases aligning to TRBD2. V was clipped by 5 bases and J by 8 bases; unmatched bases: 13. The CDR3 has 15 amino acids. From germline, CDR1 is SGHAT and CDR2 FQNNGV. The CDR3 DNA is TGTGCCAGCAGCCCTCCGGGACTAGCAGATGGGCAGCAGTACTTC. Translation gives CASSPPGLADGQQYF.

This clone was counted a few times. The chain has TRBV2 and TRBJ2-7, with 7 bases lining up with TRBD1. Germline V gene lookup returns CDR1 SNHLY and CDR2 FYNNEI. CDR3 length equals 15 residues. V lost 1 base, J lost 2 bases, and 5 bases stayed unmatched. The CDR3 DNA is TGTGCCAGCAGTGAAGGCGACAGGGAGACCTACGAGCAGTACTTC. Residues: CASSEGDRETYEQYF.

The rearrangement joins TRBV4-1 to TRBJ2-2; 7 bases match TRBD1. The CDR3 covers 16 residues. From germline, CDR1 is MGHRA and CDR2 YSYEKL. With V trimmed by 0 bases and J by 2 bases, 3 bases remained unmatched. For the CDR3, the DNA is TGCGCCAGCAGCCAAGAACCAGGGGGAAACACCGGGGAGCTGTTTTTT. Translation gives CASSQEPGGNTGELFF.

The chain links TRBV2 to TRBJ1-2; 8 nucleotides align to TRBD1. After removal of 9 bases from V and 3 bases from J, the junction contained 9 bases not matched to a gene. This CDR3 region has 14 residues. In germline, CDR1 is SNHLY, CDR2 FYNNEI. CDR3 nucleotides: TGTGCCAGACGCCGGGACAGGAACCACTATGGCTACACCTTC. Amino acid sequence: CARRRDRNHYGYTF. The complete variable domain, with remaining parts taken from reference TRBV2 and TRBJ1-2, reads EPEVTQTPSHQVTQMGQEVILRCVPISNHLYFYWYRQILGQKVEFLVSFYNNEISEKSEIFDDQFSVERPDGSNFTLKIRSTKLEDSAMYFCARRRDRNHYGYTFGSGTRLTVV.

CDR3 nucleotides: TGTGCCAGCAGTGCTAACGACAGAGGCTACGAGCAGTACTTC. Its translation is CASSANDRGYEQYF. V usage is TRBV6-1 and J usage is TRBJ2-7, with D possibly being TRBD1 (5 bases). Per germline, CDR1 MNHNS and CDR2 SASEGT. The CDR3 is 14 amino acids. V lost 4 bases and J 3 bases, leaving 13 bases between the germline ends.

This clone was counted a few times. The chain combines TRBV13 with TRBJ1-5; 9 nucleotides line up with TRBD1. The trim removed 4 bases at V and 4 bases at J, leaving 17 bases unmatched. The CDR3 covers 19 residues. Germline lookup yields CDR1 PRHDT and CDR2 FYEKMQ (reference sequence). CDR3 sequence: CASSYPNTRVGTGNQPQHF. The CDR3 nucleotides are TGTGCCAGCAGCTACCCAAATACCAGGGTCGGGACAGGGAATCAGCCCCAGCATTTT.

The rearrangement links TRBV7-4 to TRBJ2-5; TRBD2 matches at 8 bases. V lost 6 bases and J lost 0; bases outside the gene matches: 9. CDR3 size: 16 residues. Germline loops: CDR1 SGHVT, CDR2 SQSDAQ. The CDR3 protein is CASSGSSSGDQETQYF. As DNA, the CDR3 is TGTGCCAGCAGTGGGTCGAGTAGCGGGGACCAAGAGACCCAGTACTTC.

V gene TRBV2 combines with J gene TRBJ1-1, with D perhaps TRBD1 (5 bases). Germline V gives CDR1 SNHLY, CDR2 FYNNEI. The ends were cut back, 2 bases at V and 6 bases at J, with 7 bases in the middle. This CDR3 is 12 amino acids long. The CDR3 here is CASSEQGPEAFF. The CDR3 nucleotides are TGTGCCAGCAGTGAACAGGGTCCTGAAGCTTTCTTT.

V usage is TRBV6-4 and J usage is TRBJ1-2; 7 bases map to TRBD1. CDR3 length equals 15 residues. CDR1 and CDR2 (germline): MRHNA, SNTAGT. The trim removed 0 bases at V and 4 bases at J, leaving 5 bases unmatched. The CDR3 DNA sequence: TGTGCCAGCAGTGACTCGTGGGGGGACAGCTATGGCTACACCTTC. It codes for CASSDSWGDSYGYTF.

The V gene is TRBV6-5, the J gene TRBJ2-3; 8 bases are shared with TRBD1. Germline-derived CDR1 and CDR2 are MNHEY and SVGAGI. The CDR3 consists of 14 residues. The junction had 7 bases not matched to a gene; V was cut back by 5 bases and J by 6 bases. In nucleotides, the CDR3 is TGTGCCAGCAGTGAGACAGGGGCCAAGGATACGCAGTATTTT. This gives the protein CASSETGAKDTQYF.

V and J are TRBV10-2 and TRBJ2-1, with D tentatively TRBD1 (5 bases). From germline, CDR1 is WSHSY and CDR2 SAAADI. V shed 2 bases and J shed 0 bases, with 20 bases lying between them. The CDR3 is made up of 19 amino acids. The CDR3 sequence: CASSEPPPWGGDSYNEQFF. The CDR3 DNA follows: TGCGCCAGCAGTGAGCCCCCCCCTTGGGGCGGCGACTCCTACAATGAGCAGTTCTTC.

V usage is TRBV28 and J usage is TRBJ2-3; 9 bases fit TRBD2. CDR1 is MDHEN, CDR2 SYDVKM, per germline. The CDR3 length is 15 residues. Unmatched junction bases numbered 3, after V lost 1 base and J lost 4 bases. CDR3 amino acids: CASSLYSGRADTQYF. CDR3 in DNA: TGTGCCAGCAGTTTATATAGCGGGAGAGCAGATACGCAGTATTTT.

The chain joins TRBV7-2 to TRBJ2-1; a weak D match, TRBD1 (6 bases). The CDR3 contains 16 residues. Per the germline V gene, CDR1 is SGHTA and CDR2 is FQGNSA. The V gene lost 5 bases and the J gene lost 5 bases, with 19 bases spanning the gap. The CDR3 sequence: CASSTQTGGGDNEQFF. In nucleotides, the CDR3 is TGTGCCAGCAGCACCCAGACAGGTGGTGGAGACAATGAGCAGTTCTTC.

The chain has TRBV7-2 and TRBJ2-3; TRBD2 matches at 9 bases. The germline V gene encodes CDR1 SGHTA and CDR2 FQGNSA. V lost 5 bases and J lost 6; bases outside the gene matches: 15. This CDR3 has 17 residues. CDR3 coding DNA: TGTGCCAGCAGCATAGGGGTAGCGGGAGTATTGAGGGATACGCAGTATTTT. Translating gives CASSIGVAGVLRDTQYF.

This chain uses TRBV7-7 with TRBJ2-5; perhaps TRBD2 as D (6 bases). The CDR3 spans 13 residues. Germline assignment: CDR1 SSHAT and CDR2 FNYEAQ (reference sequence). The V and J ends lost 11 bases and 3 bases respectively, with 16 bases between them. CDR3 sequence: CAFPGTRKETQYF. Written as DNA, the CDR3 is TGTGCCTTTCCCGGGACTCGAAAAGAGACCCAGTACTTC.

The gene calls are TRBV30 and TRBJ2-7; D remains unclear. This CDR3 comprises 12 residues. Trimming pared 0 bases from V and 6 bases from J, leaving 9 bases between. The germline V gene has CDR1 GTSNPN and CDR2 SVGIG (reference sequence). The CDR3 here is CAWSVAGVEQYF. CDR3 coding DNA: TGTGCCTGGAGTGTAGCTGGAGTCGAGCAGTACTTC.

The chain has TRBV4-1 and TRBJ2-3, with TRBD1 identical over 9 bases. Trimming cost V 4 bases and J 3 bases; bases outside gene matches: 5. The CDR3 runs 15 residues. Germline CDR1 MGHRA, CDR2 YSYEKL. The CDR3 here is CASSPGQGETDTQYF. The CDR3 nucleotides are TGCGCCAGCAGCCCGGGACAGGGTGAGACAGATACGCAGTATTTT.

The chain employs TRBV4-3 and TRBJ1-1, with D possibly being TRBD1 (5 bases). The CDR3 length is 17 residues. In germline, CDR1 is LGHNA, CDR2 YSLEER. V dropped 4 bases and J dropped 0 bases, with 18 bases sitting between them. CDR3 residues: CASSRTWGGEMNTEAFF. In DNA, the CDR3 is TGCGCCAGCAGCCGGACGTGGGGGGGGGAAATGAACACTGAAGCTTTCTTT.